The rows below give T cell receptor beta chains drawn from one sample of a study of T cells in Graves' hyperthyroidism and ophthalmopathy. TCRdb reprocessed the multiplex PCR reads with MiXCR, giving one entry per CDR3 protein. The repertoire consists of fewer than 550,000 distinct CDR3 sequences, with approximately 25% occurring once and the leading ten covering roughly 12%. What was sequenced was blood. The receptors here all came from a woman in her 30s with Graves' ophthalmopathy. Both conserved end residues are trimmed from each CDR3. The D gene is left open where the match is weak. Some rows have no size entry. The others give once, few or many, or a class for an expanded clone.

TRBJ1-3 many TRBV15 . ATSRDVQHSGNTIY
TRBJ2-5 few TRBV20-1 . SARSLGQTQETQY
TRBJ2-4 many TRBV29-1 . SVDSKNIQY
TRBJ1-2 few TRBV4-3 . ASSQALSTVNYGYT
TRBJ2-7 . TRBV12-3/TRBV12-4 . ASSHGGQNYEQY
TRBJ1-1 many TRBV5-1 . ASSLLGGTQNTEAF
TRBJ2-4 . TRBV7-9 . ASSFPGGAKNIQY
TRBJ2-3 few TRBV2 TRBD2 ASTPRLAGAFGDTQY
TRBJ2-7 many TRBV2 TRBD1 ASGTGNTKQY
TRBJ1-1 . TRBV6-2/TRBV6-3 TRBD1 ASSGDRVAAF
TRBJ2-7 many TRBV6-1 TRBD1 ASNGRDRVTYEQY
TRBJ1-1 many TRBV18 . ASSPVSAENTEAF
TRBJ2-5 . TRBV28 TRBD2 ASILGLAGGPRETQY
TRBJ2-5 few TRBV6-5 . ASSFWAATKETQY
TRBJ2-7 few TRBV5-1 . ASSSGYSISYEQY
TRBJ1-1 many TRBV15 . ATSREDGGEAF
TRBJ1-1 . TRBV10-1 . ASSDPGRTEAF
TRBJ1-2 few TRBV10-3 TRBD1 AISLGGQGGGYT
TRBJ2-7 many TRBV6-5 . ASSYSWVSYEQY
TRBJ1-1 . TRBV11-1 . ASSPPRGSGGTEAF
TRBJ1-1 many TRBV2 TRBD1 ASSGTGTEAF
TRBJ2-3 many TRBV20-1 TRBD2 SANPGLAGVGQY
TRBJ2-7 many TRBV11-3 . ASSLRHGDIHEQY
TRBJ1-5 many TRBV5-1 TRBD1 ASSVGTGGAGQPQH
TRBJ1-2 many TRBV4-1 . ASSPSSTVNYGYT
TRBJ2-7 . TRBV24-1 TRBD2 ATSDFEPRGGRTYEQY
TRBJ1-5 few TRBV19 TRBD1 ASSIDVPGQGSVQPQH
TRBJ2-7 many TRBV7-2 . ASSLAPRDLSYEQY
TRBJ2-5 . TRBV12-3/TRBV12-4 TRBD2 ASSLRLAGETQY
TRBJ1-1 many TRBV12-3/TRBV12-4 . ASTSYGFNEAF
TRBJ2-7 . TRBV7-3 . ASSLAAPPHYEQY
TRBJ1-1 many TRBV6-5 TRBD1 ASSSPGTGGTEAF
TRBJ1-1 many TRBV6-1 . AVRRTEAF
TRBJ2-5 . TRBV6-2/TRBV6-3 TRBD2 ASSYGTSGDQETQY
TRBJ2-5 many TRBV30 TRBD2 AWATAGGSETQY
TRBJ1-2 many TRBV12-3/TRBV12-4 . ASSLSWGGYT
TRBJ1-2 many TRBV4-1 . ASDDTGGSNYGYT
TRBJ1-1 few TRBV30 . AWNAEMNTEAF
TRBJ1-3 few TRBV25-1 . ASSDQGGIGNTIY
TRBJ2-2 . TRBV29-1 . SPGTRKAMIHTGELF
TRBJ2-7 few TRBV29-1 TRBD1 SVNRDSYEQY
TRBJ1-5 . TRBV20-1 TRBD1 SAIGQGSYSNQPQH
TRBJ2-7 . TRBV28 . ASRPFRDSSYEQY
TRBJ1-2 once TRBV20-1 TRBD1 SAMEGAIYGYT
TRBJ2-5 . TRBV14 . ASSQDRRRETQY
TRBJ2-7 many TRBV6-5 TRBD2 ASSYSGASGGMYEQY
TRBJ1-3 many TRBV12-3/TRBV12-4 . ASSFVTGPVAGNTIY
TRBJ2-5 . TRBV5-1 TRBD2 ASSGGTSGGYIQETQY
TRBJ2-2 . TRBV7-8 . ASSFPRRRGGTGELF
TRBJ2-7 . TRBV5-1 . ASSFVGGREQY
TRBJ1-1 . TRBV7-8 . ASSLGYPMNTEAF
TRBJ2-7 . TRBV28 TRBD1 ASSLGDRAPYEQY
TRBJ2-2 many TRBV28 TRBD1 ASSSGQATGELF
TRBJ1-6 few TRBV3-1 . ASSLTFGQSANSPLH
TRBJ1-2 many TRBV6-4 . ASRQGFGQSIHYGYT